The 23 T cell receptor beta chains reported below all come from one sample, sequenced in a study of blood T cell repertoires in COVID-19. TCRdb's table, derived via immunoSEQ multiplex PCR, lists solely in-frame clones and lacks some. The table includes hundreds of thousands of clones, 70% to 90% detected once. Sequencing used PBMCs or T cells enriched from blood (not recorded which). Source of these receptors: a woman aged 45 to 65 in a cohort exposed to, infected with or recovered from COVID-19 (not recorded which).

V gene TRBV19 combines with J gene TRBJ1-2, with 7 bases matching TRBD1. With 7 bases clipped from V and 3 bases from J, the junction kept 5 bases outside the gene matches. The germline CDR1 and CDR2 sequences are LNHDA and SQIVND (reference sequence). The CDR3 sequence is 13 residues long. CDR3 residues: CASNRQGDYGYTF. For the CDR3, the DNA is TGTGCCAGTAACCGACAGGGTGACTATGGCTACACCTTC.

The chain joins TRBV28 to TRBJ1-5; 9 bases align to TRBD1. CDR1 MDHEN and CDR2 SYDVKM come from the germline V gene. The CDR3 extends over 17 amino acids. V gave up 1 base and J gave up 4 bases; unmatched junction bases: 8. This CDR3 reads CASSLYPSGTGNQPQHF. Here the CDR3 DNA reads TGTGCCAGCAGTTTATACCCCTCCGGGACAGGGAATCAGCCCCAGCATTTT.

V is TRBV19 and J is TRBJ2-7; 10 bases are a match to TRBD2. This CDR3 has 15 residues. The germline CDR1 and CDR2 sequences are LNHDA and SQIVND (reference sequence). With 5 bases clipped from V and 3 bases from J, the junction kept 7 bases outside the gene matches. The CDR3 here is CASSPWTSGGYEQYF. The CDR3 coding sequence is TGTGCCAGTAGTCCTTGGACTAGCGGTGGCTACGAGCAGTACTTC.

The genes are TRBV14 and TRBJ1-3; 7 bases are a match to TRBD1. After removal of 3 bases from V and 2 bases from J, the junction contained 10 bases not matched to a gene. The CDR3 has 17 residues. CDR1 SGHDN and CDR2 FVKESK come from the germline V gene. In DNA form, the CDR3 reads TGTGCCAGCAGCCACACCGCCCACAGGGGCACTGGAAACACCATATATTTT. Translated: CASSHTAHRGTGNTIYF. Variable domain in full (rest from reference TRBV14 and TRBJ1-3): EAGVTQFPSHSVIEKGQTVTLRCDPISGHDNLYWYRRVMGKEIKFLLHFVKESKQDESGMPNNRFLAERTGGTYSTLKVQPAELEDSGVYFCASSHTAHRGTGNTIYFGEGSWLTVV.

The CDR3 loop is CAWRGDDTYEQYF. Here the CDR3 DNA reads TGTGCCTGGAGAGGGGATGATACCTACGAGCAGTACTTC. The chain employs TRBV30 and TRBJ2-7; maybe TRBD1 (5 bases). The CDR3 runs to 13 residues. Germline V gene lookup returns CDR1 GTSNPN and CDR2 SVGIG (reference sequence). V was cut by 3 bases and J by 2 bases, with 11 bases left in between. Based on the CDR3 plus reference TRBV30 and TRBJ2-7, the full variable domain is SQTIHQWPATLVQPVGSPLSLECTVEGTSNPNLYWYRQAAGRGLQLLFYSVGIGQISSEVPQNLSASRPQDRQFILSSKKLLLSDSGFYLCAWRGDDTYEQYFGPGTRLTVT.

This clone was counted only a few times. In nucleotides, the CDR3 is TGTGCCAGCAGCCAAGTGGGCCGGGTAGCGGGGTCCACCGGGGAGCTGTTTTTT. Translation: CASSQVGRVAGSTGELFF. The V gene is TRBV3-1 (or the pseudogene TRBV3-2), the J gene TRBJ2-2; 8 nucleotides line up with TRBD2. Germline lookup yields CDR1 LGHDT and CDR2 YNNKEL (reference sequence). Trimming removed 1 base from V and 4 bases from J; junction bases left unmatched: 11. This CDR3 spans 18 amino acids.

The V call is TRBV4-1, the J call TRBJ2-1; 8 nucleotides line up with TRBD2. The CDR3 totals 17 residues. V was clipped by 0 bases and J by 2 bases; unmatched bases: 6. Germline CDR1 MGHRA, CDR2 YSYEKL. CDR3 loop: CASSQEASRGAYNEQFF. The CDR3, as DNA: TGCGCCAGCAGCCAAGAAGCCTCGCGGGGGGCCTACAATGAGCAGTTCTTC.

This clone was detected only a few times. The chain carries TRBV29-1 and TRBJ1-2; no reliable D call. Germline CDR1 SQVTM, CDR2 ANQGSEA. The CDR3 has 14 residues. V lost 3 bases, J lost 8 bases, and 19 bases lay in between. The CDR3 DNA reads TGCAGCGTTGAGGTCTACGGGAGTCGCTTCGGCTACACCTTC. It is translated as CSVEVYGSRFGYTF.

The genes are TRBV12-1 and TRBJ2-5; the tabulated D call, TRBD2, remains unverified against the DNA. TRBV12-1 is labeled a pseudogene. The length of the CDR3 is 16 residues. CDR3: CASSSPSRDSKETQYF. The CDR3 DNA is TGTGCCAGCAGCTCCCCCTCCCGGGACTCTAAAGAGACCCAGTACTTC.

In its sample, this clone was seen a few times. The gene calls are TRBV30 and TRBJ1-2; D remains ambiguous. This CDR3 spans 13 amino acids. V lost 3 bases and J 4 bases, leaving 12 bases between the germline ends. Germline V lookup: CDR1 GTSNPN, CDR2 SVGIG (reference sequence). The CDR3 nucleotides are TGTGCCTGGAGCGCAGTGGGCGTCTATGGCTACACCTTC. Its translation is CAWSAVGVYGYTF.

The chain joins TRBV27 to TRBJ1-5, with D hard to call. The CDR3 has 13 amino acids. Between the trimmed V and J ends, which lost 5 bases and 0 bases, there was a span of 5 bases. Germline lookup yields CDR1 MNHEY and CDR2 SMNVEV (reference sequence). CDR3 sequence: CASSLVSNQPQHF. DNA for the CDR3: TGTGCCAGCAGTCTAGTTAGCAATCAGCCCCAGCATTTT.

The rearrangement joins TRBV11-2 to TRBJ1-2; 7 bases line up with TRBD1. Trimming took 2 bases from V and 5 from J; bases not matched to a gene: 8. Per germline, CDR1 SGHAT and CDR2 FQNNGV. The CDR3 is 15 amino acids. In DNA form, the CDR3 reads TGTGCCAGCAGCTTACGGGACAGTGTAATTTATGGCTACACCTTC. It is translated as CASSLRDSVIYGYTF.

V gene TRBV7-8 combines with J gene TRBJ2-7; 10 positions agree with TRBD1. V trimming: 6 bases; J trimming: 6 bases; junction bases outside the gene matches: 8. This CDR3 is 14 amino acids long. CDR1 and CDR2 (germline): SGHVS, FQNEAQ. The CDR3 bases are TGTGCCAGCAGTACCCCGGGACAGGGGTCCGAGCAGTACTTC. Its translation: CASSTPGQGSEQYF.

The CDR3 reads CASSPVLAKNIQYF. The CDR3 coding sequence is TGTGCCAGCAGCCCCGTTCTAGCCAAAAACATTCAGTACTTC. The rearrangement uses TRBV11-2 and TRBJ2-4, with D hard to call. With 5 bases removed from V and 0 bases from J, the gap between germline ends came to 8 bases. Germline V CDR1 and CDR2: SGHAT, FQNNGV. CDR3 size: 14 residues.

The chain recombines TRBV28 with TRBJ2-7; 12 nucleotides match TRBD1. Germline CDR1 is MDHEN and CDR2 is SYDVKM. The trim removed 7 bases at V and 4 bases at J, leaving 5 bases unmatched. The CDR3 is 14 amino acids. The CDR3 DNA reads TGTGCCAGCACGGGGACAGGGGGCCTTTACGAGCAGTACTTC. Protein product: CASTGTGGLYEQYF.

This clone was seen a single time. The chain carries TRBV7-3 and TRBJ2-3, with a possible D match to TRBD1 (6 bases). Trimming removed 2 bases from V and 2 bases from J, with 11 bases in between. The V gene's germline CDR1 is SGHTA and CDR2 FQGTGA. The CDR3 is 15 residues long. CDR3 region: CASSLYQGPTDTQYF. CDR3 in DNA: TGTGCCAGCAGCTTATATCAGGGGCCCACAGATACGCAGTATTTT.

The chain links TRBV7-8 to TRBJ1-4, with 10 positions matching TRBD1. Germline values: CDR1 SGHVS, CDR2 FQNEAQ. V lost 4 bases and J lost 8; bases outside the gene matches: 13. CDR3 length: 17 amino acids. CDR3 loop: CASSSDRGLMRGEKLFF. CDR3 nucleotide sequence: TGTGCCAGCAGCTCGGACAGGGGGTTAATGCGTGGGGAAAAACTGTTTTTT.

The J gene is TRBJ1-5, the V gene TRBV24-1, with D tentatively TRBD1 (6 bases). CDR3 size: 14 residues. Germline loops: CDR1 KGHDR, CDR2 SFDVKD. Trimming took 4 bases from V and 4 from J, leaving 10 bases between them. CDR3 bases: TGTGCCACCAGTGAGACGCAGGGGAATCAGCCCCAGCATTTT. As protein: CATSETQGNQPQHF.

The CDR3 is CASTVEGAGAGKSTEAFF. The CDR3 nucleotides are TGCGCCAGCACCGTGGAGGGGGCAGGAGCTGGTAAGAGCACTGAAGCTTTCTTT. The chain recombines TRBV5-1 with TRBJ1-1, with 7 bases identical to TRBD1. This CDR3 has 18 residues. Germline assignment: CDR1 SGHRS and CDR2 YFSETQ. The ends lost 6 bases at V and 4 bases at J; junction bases unmatched: 21.

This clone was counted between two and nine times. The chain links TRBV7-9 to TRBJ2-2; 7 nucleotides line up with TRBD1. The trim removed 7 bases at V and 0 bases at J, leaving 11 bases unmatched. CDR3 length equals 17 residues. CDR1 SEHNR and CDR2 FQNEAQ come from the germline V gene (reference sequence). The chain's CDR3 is CASTPIAGTANTGELFF. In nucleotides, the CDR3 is TGTGCCAGCACCCCAATAGCCGGGACAGCGAACACCGGGGAGCTGTTTTTT.

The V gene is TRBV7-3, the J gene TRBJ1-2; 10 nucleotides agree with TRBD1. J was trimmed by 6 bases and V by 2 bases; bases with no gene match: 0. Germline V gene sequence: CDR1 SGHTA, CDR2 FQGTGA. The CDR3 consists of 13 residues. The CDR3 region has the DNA TGTGCCAGCAGCTTAGGGACAGGGGATGGCTACACCTTC. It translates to CASSLGTGDGYTF.

CDR3 protein: CASITGGPSNYGYTF. The CDR3 DNA is TGTGCCAGCATAACAGGGGGCCCGTCTAACTATGGCTACACCTTC. The chain has TRBV19 and TRBJ1-2; TRBD1 matches 9 bases. This CDR3 spans 15 amino acids. Germline CDR1 is LNHDA and CDR2 is SQIVND (reference sequence). V lost 9 bases, J lost 0 bases, and 8 bases stayed unmatched.

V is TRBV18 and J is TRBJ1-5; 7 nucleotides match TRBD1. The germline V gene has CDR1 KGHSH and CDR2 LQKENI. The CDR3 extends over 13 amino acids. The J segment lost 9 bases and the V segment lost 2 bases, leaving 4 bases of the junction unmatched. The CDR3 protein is CASSPSGGRPQHF. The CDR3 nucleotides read TGTGCCAGCTCACCATCAGGGGGACGGCCCCAGCATTTT.